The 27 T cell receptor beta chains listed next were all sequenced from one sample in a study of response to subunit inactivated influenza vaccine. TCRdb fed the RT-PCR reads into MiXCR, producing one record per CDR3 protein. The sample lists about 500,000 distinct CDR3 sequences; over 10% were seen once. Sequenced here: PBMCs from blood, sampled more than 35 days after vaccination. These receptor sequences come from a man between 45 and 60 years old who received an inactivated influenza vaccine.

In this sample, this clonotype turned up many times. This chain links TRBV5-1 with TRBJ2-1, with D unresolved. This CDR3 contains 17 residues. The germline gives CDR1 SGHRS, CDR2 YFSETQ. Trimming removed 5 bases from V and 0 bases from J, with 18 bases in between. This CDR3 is CASRTPLVHSSYNEQFF. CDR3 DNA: TGCGCCAGCAGAACCCCCTTAGTGCATAGCTCCTACAATGAGCAGTTCTTC.

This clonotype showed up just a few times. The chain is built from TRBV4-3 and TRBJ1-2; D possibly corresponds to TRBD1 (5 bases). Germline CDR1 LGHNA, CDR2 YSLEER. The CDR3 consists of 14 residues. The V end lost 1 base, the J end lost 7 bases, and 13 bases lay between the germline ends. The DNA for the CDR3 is TGCGCCAGCAGCCAAGGTCGGGGGGGTGGTGGCTACACCTTC. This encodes CASSQGRGGGGYTF.

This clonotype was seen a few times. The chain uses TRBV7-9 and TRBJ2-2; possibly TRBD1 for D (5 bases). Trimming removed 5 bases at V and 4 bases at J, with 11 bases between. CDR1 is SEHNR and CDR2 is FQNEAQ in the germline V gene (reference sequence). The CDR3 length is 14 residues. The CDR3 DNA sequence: TGTGCCAGCAGCGCCCCAGGGTTCACCGGGGAGCTGTTTTTT. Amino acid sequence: CASSAPGFTGELFF.

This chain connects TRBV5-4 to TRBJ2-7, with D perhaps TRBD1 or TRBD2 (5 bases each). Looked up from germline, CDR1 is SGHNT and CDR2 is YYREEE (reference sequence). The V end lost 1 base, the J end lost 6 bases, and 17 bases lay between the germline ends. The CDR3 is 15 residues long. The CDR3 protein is CASSLTLGRSTEQYF. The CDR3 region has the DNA TGTGCCAGCAGCTTGACACTGGGACGATCAACCGAGCAGTACTTC.

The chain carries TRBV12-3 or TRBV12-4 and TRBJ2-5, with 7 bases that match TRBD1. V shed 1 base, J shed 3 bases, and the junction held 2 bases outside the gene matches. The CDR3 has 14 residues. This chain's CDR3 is CASSLVDREETQYF. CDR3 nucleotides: TGTGCCAGCAGTTTAGTCGACAGGGAAGAGACCCAGTACTTC.

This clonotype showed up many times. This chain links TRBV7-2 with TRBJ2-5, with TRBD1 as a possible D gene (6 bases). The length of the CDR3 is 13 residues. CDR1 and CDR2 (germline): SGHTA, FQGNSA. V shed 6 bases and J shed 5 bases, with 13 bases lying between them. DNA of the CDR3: TGTGCCAGCAGTCTAGGACAGAGGGAGACCCAGTACTTC. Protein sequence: CASSLGQRETQYF. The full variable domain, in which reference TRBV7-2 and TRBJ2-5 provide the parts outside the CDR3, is GAGVSQSPSNKVTEKGKDVELRCDPISGHTALYWYRQSLGQGLEFLIYFQGNSAPDKSGLPSDRFSAERTGGSVSTLTIQRTQQEDSAVYLCASSLGQRETQYFGPGTRLLVL.

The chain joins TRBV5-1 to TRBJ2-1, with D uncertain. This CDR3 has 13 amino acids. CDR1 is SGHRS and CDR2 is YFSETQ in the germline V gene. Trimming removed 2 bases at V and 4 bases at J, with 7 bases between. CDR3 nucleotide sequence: TGCGCCAGCAGCTTCAACAGTTACAATGAGCAGTTCTTC. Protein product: CASSFNSYNEQFF.

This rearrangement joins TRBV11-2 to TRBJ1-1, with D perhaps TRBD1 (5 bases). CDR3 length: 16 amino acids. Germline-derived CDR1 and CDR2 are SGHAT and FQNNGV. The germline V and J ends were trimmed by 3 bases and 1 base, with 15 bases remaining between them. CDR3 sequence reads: CASSFPTGLKNTEAFF. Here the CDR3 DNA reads TGTGCCAGCAGCTTTCCTACGGGACTCAAGAACACTGAAGCTTTCTTT.

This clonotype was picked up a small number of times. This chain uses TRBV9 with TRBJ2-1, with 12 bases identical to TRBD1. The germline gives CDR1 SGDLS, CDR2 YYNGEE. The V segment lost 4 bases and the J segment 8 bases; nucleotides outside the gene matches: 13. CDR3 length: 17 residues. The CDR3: CASSPPGGGQGAYEQFF. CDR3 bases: TGTGCCAGCAGCCCCCCAGGGGGGGGACAGGGGGCTTATGAGCAGTTCTTC.

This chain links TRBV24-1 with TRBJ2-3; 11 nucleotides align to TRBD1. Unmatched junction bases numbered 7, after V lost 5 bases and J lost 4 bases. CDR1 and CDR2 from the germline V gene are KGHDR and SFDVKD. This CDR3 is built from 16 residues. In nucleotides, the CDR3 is TGTGCCACCAGTGGACGGGGACAGGGGGGATCAGATACGCAGTATTTT. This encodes CATSGRGQGGSDTQYF.

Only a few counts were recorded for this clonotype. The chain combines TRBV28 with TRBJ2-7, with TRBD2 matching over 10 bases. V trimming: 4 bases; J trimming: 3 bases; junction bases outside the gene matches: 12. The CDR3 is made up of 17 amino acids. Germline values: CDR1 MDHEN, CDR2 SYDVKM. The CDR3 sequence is CASSYQTSGYTSYEQYF. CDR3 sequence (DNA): TGTGCCAGCAGTTACCAGACTAGCGGGTACACGAGCTACGAGCAGTACTTC.

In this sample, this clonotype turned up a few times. The CDR3: CATSDPRVEQPQHF. In DNA, the CDR3 is TGTGCCACCAGTGACCCCAGGGTGGAGCAGCCCCAGCATTTT. The genes are TRBV24-1 and TRBJ1-5; perhaps TRBD1 as D (5 bases). The germline CDR1 and CDR2 sequences are KGHDR and SFDVKD. The CDR3 runs to 14 residues. V shed 4 bases and J shed 7 bases, with 13 bases lying between them.

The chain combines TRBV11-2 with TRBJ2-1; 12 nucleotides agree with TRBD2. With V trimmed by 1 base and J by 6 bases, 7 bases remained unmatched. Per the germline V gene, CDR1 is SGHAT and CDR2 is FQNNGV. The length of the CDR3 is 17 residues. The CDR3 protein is CASSLGLAGAYPNEQFF. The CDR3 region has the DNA TGTGCCAGCAGCTTAGGACTAGCGGGGGCGTATCCCAATGAGCAGTTCTTC.

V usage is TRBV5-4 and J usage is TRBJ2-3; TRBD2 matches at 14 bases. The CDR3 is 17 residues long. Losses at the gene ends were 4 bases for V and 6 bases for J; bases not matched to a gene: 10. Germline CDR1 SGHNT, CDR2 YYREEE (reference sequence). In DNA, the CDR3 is TGTGCCAGCAGCCAGACTAGCGGGGGGGCCGGGTTGGATACGCAGTATTTT. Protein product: CASSQTSGGAGLDTQYF.

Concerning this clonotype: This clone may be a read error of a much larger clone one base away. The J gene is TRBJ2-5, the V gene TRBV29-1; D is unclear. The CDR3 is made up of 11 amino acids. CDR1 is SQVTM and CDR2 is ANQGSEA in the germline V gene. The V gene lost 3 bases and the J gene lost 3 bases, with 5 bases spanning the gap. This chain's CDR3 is CSVDPEETQYF. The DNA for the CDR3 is TGCAGCGTTGATCCGGAAGAGACCCAGTACTTC. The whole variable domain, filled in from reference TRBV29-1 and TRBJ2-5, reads SAVISQKPSRDICQRGTSLTIQCQVDSQVTMMFWYRQQPGQSLTLIATANQGSEATYESGFVIDKFPISRPNLTFSTLTVSNMSPEDSSIYLCSVDPEETQYFGPGTRLLVL.

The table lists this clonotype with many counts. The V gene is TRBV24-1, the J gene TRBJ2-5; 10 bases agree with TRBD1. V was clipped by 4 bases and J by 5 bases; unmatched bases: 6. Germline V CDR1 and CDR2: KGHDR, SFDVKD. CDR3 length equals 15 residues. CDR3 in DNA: TGTGCCACCAGTGACCCGGGACAGGGGAGTGAGACCCAGTACTTC. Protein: CATSDPGQGSETQYF.

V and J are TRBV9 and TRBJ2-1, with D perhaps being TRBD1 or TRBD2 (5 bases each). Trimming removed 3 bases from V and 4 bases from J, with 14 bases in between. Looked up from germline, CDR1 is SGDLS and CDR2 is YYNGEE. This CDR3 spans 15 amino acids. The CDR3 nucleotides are TGTGCCAGCAGCGCCGGGACGAAGCCTTACAATGAGCAGTTCTTC. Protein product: CASSAGTKPYNEQFF.

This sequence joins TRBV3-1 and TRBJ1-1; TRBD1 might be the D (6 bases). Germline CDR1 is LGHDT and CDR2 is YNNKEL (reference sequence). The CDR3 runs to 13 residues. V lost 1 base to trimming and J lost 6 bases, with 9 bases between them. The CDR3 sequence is CASSQGGGAEAFF. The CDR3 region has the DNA TGTGCCAGCAGCCAAGGGGGGGGCGCTGAAGCTTTCTTT.

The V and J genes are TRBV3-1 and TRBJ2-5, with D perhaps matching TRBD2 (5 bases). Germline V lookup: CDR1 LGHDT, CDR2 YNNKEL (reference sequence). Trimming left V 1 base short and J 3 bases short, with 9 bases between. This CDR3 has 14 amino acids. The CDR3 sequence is CASSQAYGEETQYF. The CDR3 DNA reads TGTGCCAGCAGCCAAGCGTACGGGGAAGAGACCCAGTACTTC.

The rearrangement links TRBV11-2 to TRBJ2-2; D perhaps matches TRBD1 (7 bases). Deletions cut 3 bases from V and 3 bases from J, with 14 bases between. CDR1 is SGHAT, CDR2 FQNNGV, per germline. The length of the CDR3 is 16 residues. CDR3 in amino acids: CASSFGAGTDTGELFF. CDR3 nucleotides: TGTGCCAGCAGCTTCGGTGCGGGGACAGACACCGGGGAGCTGTTTTTT.

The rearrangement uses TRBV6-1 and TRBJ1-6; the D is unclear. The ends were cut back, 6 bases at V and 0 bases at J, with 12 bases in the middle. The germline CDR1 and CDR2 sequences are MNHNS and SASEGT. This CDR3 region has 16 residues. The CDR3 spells CASRPQPSSYNSPLHF. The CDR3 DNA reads TGTGCCAGCAGACCTCAACCGAGCTCCTATAATTCACCCCTCCACTTT.

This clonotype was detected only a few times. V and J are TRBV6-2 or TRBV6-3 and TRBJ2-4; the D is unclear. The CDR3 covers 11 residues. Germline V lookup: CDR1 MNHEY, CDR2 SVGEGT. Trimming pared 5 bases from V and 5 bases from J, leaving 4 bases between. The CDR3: CASSKQNIQYF. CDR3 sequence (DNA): TGTGCCAGCAGTAAACAAAACATTCAGTACTTC.

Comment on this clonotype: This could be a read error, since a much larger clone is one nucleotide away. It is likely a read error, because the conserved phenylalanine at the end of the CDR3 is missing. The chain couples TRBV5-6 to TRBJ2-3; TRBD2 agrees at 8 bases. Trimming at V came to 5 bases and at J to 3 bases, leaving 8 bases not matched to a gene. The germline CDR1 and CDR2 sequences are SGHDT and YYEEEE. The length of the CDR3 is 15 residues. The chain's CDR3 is CASSFSGLGTDTQYS. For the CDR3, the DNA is TGTGCCAGCAGTTTTTCGGGACTAGGGACAGATACGCAGTATTCT.

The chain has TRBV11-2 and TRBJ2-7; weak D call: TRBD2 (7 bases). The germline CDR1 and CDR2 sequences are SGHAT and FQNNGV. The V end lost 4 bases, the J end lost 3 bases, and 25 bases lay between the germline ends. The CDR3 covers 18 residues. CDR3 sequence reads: CASSSRGGEGGRLYEQYF. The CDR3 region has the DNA TGTGCCAGCAGCTCCAGGGGAGGGGAGGGCGGCCGCCTCTACGAGCAGTACTTC.

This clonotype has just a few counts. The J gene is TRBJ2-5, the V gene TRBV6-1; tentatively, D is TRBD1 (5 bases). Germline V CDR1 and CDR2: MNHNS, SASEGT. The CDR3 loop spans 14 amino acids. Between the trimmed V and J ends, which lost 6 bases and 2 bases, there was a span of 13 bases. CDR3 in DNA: TGTGCCAGCAGAAGTTCAGGGAATCAAGAGACCCAGTACTTC. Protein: CASRSSGNQETQYF.

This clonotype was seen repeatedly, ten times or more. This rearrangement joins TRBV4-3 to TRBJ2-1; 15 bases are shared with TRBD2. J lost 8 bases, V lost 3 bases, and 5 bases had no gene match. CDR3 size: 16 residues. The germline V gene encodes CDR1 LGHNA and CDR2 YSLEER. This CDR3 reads CASSHGLAGGPHEQFF. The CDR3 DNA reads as TGCGCCAGCAGCCACGGACTAGCGGGAGGGCCACATGAGCAGTTCTTC.

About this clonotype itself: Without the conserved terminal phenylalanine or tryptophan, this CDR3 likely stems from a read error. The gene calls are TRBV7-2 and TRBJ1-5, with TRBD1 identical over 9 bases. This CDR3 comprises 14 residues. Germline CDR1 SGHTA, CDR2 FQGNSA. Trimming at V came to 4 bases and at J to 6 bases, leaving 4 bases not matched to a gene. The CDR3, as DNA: TGTGCCAGCAGCTCGGGACAGGGCTCTCAGCCCCAGCATTAT. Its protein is CASSSGQGSQPQHY.